This T cell receptor beta chain emerged from a study of blood T cell repertoires in COVID-19. This table comes from immunoSEQ multiplex PCR, and its TCRdb copy is limited to in-frame clones, with some not included. This sample has tens of thousands of clones, with about 91% found just once. Sequencing was performed on peripheral blood. This TCR was recovered from an elderly woman with acute or convalescent COVID-19.

The CDR3 here is CASSVGQLPNTEAFF. CDR3 coding DNA: TGCGCCAGCAGCGTGGGACAGCTACCGAACACTGAAGCTTTCTTT. The chain combines TRBV5-1 with TRBJ1-1; 7 nucleotides align to TRBD1. V was clipped by 4 bases and J by 1 base; unmatched bases: 7. CDR1 is SGHRS, CDR2 YFSETQ, per germline. The CDR3 covers 15 residues.